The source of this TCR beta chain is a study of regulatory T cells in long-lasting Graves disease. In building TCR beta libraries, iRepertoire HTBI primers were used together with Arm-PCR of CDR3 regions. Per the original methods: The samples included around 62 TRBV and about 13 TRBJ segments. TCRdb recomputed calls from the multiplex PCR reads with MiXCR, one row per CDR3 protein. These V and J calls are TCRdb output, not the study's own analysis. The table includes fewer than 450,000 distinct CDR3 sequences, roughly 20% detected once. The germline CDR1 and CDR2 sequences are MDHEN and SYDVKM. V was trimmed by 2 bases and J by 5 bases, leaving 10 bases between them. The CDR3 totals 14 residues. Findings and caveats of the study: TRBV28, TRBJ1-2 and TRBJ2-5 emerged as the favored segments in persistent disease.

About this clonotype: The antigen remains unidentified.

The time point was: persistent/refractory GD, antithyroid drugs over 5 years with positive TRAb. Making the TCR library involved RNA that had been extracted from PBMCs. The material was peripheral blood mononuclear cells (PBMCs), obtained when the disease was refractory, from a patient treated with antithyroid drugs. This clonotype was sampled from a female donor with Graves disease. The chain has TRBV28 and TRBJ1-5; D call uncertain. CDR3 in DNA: TGTGCCAGCAGTTTAATATCAGATTATCAGCCCCAGCATTTT. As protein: CASSLISDYQPQHF.